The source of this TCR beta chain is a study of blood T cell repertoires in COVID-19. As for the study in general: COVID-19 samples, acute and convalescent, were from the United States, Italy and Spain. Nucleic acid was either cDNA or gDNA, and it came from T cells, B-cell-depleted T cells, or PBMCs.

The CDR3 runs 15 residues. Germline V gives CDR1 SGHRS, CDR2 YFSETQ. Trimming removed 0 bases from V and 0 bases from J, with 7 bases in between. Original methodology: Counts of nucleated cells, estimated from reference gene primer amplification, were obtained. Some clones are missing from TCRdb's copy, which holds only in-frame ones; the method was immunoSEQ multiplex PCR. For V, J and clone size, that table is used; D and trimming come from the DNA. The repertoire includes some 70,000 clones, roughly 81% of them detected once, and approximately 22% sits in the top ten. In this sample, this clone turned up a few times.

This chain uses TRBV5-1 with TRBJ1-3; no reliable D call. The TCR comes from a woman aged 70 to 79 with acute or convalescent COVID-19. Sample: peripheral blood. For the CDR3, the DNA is TGCGCCAGCAGCTTGGACGGGAGCTCTGGAAACACCATATATTTT. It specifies CASSLDGSSGNTIYF.